This T cell receptor (beta chain) was observed in a study of cytomegalovirus exposure and HLA in healthy donors. Study conclusions and caveats: TCR beta V segments were, for the most part, productive about 87% or about 30% of the time in an earlier analysis. A later analysis reportedly found that, within productive TCRs, an Asian-associated ancestry cluster had fewer N-insertions than the mean observed across the roughly 690 donors.

Comments on this clone: Its specificity is unknown.

The CDR3 length is 11 residues. V lost 8 bases and J 6 bases, leaving 8 bases between the germline ends. CDR1 and CDR2 from the germline V gene are LNHDA and SQIVND (reference sequence). Amplification used 60 Vbeta primers and 13 Jbeta primers. Produced via immunoSEQ multiplex PCR; TCRdb's table is partial and in-frame only. In the table there are 100,000 to 120,000 clones, 15% of which are singletons. This clonotype was obtained from a female donor in good health and CMV-seronegative. Material for sequencing was PBMCs. The chain employs TRBV19 and TRBJ1-5; D is unclear. The DNA of the CDR3 is TGTGCCAGTGGGGAGGTTCAGCCCCAGCATTTT. This translates into CASGEVQPQHF.